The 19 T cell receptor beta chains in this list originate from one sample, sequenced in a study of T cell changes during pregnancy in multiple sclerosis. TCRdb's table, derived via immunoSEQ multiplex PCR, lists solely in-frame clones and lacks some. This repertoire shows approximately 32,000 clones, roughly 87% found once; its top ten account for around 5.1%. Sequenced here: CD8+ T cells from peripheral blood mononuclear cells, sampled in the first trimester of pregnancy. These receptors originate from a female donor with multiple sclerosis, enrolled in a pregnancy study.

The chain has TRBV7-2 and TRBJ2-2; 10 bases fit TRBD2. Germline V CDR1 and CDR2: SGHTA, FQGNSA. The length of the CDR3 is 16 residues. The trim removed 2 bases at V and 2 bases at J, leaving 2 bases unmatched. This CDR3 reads CASSLLAGVNTGELFF. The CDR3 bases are TGTGCCAGCAGCTTACTAGCGGGAGTCAACACCGGGGAGCTGTTTTTT.

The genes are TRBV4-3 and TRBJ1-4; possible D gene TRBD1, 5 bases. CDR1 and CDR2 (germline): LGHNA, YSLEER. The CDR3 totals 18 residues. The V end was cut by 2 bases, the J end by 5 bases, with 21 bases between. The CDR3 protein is CASSQLRGGGILNEKLFF. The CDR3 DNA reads TGCGCCAGCAGCCAATTAAGAGGCGGGGGTATACTGAATGAAAAACTGTTTTTT.

This CDR3 is CASSDSTSGSNEQYF. CDR3 nucleotide sequence: TGTGCCAGCAGTGACTCGACTAGCGGGAGTAACGAGCAGTACTTC. V is TRBV6-4 and J is TRBJ2-7; 12 bases are a match to TRBD2. The CDR3 consists of 15 residues. Germline V CDR1 and CDR2: MRHNA, SNTAGT. Unmatched junction bases numbered 2, after V lost 0 bases and J lost 5 bases.

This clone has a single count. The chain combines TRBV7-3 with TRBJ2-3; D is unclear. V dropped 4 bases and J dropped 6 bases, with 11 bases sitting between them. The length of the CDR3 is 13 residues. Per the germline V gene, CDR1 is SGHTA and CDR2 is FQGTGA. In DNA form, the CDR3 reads TGTGCCAGCAGCTCCTCTGTGGAGGATACGCAGTATTTT. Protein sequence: CASSSSVEDTQYF.

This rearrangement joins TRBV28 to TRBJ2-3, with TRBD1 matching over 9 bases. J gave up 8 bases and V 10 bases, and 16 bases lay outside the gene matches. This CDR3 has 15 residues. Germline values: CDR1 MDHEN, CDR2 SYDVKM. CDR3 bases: TGTGCCACCCAGGCCGGGGACAGGGTTTCCGGTACGCAGTATTTT. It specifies CATQAGDRVSGTQYF.

CDR3 sequence (DNA): TGTGCCAGCAGTGAGGCTAGCGAGGGGTACAATGAGCAGTTCTTC. Amino acids: CASSEASEGYNEQFF. This sequence joins TRBV6-4 and TRBJ2-1, with D possibly being TRBD2 (6 bases). The CDR3 runs to 15 residues. V was pared by 3 bases and J by 4 bases, with 13 bases between. Per germline, CDR1 MRHNA and CDR2 SNTAGT.

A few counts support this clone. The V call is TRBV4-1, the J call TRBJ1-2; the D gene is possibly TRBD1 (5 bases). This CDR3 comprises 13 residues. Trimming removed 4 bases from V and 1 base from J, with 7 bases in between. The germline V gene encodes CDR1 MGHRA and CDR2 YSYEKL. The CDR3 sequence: CASSPGLNYGYTF. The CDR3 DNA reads TGCGCCAGCAGCCCGGGACTTAACTATGGCTACACCTTC.

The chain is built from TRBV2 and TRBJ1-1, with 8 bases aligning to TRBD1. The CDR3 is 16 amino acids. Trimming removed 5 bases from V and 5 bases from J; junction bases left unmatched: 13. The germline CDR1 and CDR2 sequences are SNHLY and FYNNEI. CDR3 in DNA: TGTGCCAGCAGTCCGGAATACAGGGGGGTAAGGACTGAAGCTTTCTTT. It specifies CASSPEYRGVRTEAFF.

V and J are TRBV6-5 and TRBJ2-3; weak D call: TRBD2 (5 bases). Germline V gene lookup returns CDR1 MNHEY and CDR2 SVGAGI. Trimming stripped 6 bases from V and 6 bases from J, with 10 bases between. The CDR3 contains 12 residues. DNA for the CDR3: TGTGCCAGCAGATCGGGGTTGGATACGCAGTATTTT. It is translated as CASRSGLDTQYF.

CDR3 nucleotides: TGTGCCAGCAGCCAAGTGGGAGACCTGGTGGAGACCCAGTACTTC. Protein product: CASSQVGDLVETQYF. The chain employs TRBV14 and TRBJ2-5; tentative D call: TRBD2 (5 bases). Germline lookup yields CDR1 SGHDN and CDR2 FVKESK. V gave up 1 base and J gave up 5 bases, with 14 bases separating them. The CDR3 consists of 15 residues.

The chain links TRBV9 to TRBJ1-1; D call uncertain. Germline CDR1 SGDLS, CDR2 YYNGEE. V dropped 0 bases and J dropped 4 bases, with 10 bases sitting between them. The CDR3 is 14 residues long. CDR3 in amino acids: CASSVGQAGTEAFF. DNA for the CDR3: TGTGCCAGCAGCGTAGGGCAGGCCGGCACTGAAGCTTTCTTT.

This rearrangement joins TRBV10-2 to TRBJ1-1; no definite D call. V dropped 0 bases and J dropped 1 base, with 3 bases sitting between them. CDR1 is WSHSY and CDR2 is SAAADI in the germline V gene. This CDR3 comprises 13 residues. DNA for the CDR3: TGCGCCAGCAGTGAGTCGAGGAACACTGAAGCTTTCTTT. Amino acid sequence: CASSESRNTEAFF.

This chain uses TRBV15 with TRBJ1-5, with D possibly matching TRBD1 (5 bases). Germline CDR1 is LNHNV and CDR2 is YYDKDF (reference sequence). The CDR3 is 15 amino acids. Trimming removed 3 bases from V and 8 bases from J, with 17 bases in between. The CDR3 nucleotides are TGTGCCACCAGCAGTCTTACCCAGGGTCAAAAGCCCCAGCATTTT. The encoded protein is CATSSLTQGQKPQHF.

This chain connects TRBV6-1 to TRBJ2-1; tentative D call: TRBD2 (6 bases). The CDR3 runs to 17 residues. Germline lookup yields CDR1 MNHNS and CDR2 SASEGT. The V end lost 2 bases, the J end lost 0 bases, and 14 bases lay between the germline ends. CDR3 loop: CASSERGSGRSYNEQFF. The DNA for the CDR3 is TGTGCCAGCAGTGAAAGGGGTAGCGGTCGCTCCTACAATGAGCAGTTCTTC.

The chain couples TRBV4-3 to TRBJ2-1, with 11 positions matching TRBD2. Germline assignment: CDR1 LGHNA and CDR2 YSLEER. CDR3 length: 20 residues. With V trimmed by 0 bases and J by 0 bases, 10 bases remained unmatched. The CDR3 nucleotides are TGCGCCAGCAGCCAAGATGGGCTAGCGGGAGGTTCGGACTCCTACAATGAGCAGTTCTTC. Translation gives CASSQDGLAGGSDSYNEQFF.

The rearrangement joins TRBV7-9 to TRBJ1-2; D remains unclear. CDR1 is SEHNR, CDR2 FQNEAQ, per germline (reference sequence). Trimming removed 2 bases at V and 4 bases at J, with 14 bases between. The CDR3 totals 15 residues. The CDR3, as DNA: TGTGCCAGCAGCTTAATCGGTGCAGGTGTCTATGGCTACACCTTC. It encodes CASSLIGAGVYGYTF.

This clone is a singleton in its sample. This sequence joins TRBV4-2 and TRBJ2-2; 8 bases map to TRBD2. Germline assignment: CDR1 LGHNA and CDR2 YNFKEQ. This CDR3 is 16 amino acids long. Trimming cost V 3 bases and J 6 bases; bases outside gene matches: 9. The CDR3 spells CASSHNPGLESGELFF. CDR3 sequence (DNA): TGTGCCAGCAGCCACAACCCGGGACTAGAATCCGGGGAGCTGTTTTTT.

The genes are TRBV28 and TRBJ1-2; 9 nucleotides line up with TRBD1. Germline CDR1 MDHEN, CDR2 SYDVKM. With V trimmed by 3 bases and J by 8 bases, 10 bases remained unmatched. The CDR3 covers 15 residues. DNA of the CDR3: TGTGCCAGCAGTTTCCCCTGGACAGGGGTGCGGGGCTACACCTTC. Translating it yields CASSFPWTGVRGYTF.

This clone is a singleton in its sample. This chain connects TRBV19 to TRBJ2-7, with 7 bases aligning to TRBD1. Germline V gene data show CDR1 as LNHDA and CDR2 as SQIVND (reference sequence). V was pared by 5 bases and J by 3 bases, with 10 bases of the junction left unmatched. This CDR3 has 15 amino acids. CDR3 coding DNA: TGTGCCAGTAGTGACGGACAGGACCCATTCTACGAGCAGTACTTC. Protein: CASSDGQDPFYEQYF. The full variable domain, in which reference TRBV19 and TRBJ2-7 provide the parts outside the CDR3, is DGGITQSPKYLFRKEGQNVTLSCEQNLNHDAMYWYRQDPGQGLRLIYYSQIVNDFQKGDIAEGYSVSREKKESFPLTVTSAQKNPTAFYLCASSDGQDPFYEQYFGPGTRLTVT.